The 7 T cell receptor beta chains given below trace back to one sample, sequenced in a study of blood T cell repertoires in COVID-19. Some clones are missing from TCRdb's copy, which holds only in-frame ones; the method was immunoSEQ multiplex PCR. The sample holds 20,000 to 30,000 clones; 94% are singletons and the top ten take under 4.5%. Source material: peripheral blood. These receptors came from a woman between 50 and 59 years old with active COVID-19.

The chain links TRBV6-5 to TRBJ1-6, with 7 nucleotides matching TRBD1. The V and J ends lost 5 bases and 7 bases, in that order; junction bases with no gene match: 5. The CDR3 is made up of 14 amino acids. CDR1 MNHEY and CDR2 SVGAGI come from the germline V gene. The DNA for the CDR3 is TGTGCCAGCAGTCCGGACAGGACCAATTCACCCCTCCACTTT. Translating gives CASSPDRTNSPLHF.

The gene calls are TRBV5-1 and TRBJ2-5; 9 bases map to TRBD1. This CDR3 has 15 amino acids. Germline CDR1 is SGHRS and CDR2 is YFSETQ. The junction had 8 bases not matched to a gene; V was cut back by 4 bases and J by 4 bases. CDR3 nucleotides: TGCGCCAGCAGCGGTCTGGGACAGGGAGGAGAGACCCAGTACTTC. This gives the protein CASSGLGQGGETQYF. Drawing the rest from reference TRBV5-1 and TRBJ2-5, the complete variable domain is KAGVTQTPRYLIKTRGQQVTLSCSPISGHRSVSWYQQTPGQGLQFLFEYFSETQRNKGNFPGRFSGRQFSNSRSEMNVSTLELGDSALYLCASSGLGQGGETQYFGPGTRLLVL.

The DNA of the CDR3 is TGTGCCGGGACAGGGGGCAGTGTACCCTCCTACGAGCAGTACTTC. Its translation is CAGTGGSVPSYEQYF. J is TRBJ2-7 and V is TRBV7-2; TRBD1 matches at 12 bases. Germline values: CDR1 SGHTA, CDR2 FQGNSA. Trimming took 11 bases from V and 0 from J; bases not matched to a gene: 8. This CDR3 region has 15 residues.

The chain couples TRBV5-1 to TRBJ2-7; 9 positions agree with TRBD1. The CDR3 consists of 15 residues. Germline CDR1 SGHRS, CDR2 YFSETQ. Losses at the gene ends were 5 bases for V and 0 bases for J; bases not matched to a gene: 6. The CDR3 bases are TGCGCCAGCAGTGCGGGGACAGGGCTCTCCTACGAGCAGTACTTC. Protein product: CASSAGTGLSYEQYF.

V is TRBV19 and J is TRBJ2-7; possibly TRBD2 for D (6 bases). The V end was cut by 4 bases, the J end by 4 bases, with 17 bases between. The CDR3 is 15 amino acids. Germline CDR1 reads LNHDA; CDR2 reads SQIVND (reference sequence). As DNA, the CDR3 is TGTGCCAGTAGTACGCCGGGGGACTTTACTTACGAGCAGTACTTC. Protein sequence: CASSTPGDFTYEQYF.

The rearrangement uses TRBV5-1 and TRBJ1-4; 11 bases map to TRBD1. Germline CDR1 and CDR2: SGHRS and YFSETQ. The CDR3 is 14 amino acids. Trimming at V came to 5 bases and at J to 7 bases, leaving 4 bases not matched to a gene. The CDR3 spells CASSPGQGVEKLFF. Here the CDR3 DNA reads TGCGCCAGCAGTCCGGGACAGGGGGTTGAAAAACTGTTTTTT.

The chain couples TRBV11-2 to TRBJ1-5; no definite D call. The CDR3 has 12 residues. V was clipped by 5 bases and J by 6 bases, with 8 bases between them. The germline V gene has CDR1 SGHAT and CDR2 FQNNGV. This chain's CDR3 is CASSLNGQPQHF. CDR3 nucleotide sequence: TGTGCCAGCAGCCTTAACGGTCAGCCCCAGCATTTT.